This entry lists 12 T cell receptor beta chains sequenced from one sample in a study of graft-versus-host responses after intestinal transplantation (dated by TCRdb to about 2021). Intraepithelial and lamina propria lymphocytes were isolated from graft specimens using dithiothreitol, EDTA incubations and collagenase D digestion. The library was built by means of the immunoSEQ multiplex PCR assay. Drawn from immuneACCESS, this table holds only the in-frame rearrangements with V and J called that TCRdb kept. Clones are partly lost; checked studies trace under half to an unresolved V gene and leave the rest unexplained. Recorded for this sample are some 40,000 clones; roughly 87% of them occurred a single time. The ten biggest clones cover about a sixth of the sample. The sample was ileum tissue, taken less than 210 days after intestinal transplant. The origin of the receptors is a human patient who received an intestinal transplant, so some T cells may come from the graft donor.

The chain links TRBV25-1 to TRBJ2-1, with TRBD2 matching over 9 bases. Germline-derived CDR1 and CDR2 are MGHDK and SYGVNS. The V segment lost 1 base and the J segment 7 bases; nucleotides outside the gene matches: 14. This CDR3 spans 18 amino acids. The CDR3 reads CASSEWSSGSGWSNEQFF. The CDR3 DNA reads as TGTGCCAGCAGTGAATGGAGTAGCGGGAGTGGATGGTCGAATGAGCAGTTCTTC. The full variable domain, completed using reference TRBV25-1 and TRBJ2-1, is EADIYQTPRYLVIGTGKKITLECSQTMGHDKMYWYQQDPGMELHLIHYSYGVNSTEKGDLSSESTVSRIRTEHFPLTLESARPSHTSQYLCASSEWSSGSGWSNEQFFGPGTRLTVL.

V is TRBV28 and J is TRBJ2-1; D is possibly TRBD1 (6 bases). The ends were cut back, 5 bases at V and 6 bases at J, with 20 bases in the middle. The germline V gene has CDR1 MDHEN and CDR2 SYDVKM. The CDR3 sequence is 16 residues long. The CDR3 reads CASSNHRDTGLNEQFF. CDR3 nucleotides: TGTGCCAGCAGTAACCACCGGGACACCGGTCTCAATGAGCAGTTCTTC.

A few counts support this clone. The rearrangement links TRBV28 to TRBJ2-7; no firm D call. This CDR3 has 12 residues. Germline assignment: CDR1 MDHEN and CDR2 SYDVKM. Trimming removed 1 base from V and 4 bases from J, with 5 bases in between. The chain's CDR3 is CASSLYQYEQYF. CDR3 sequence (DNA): TGTGCCAGCAGTTTATACCAGTACGAGCAGTACTTC.

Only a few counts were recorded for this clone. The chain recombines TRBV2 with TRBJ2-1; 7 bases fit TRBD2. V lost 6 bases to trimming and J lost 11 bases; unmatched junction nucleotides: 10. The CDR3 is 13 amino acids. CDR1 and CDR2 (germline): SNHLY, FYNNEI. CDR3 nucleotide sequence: TGTGCCAGCAGCCTACTAGCGCCAAGCCAGCAGTTCTTC. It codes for CASSLLAPSQQFF.

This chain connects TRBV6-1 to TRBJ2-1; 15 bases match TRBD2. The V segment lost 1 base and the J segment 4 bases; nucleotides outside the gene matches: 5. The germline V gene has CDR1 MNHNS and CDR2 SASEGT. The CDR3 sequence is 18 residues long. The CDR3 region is CASSEEGLAGGGYNEQFF. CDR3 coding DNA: TGTGCCAGCAGTGAAGAGGGACTAGCGGGAGGAGGGTACAATGAGCAGTTCTTC.

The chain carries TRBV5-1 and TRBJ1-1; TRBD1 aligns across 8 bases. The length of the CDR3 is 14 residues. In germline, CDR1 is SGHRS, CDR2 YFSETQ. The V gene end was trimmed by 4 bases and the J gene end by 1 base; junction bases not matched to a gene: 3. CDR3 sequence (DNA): TGCGCCAGCAGCCCGGACAGGGCGAACACTGAAGCTTTCTTT. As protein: CASSPDRANTEAFF.

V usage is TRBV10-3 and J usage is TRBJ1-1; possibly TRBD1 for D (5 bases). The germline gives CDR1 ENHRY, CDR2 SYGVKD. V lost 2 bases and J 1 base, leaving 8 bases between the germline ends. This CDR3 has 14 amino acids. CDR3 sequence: CAISEPGKNTEAFF. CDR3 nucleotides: TGTGCCATCAGTGAGCCAGGGAAGAACACTGAAGCTTTCTTT.

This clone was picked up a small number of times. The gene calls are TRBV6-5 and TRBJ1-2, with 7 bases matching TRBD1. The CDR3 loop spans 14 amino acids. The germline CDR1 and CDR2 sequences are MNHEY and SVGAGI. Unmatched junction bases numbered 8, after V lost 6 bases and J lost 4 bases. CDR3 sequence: CASSLAGTAYGYTF. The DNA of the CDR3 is TGTGCCAGCAGCCTTGCCGGGACAGCCTATGGCTACACCTTC.

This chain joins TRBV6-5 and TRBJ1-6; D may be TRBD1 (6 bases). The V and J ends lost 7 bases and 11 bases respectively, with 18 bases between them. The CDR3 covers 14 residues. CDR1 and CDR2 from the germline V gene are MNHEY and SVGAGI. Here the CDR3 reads CASTRGGASAPLHF. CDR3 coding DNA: TGTGCCAGCACCCGGGGGGGCGCGTCTGCACCCCTCCACTTT.

CDR3 sequence reads: CASSIDNSNTEAFF. CDR3 sequence (DNA): TGTGCCAGTAGTATCGACAACTCGAACACTGAAGCTTTCTTT. This chain joins TRBV19 and TRBJ1-1, with no clear D. Germline CDR1 LNHDA, CDR2 SQIVND (reference sequence). The CDR3 length is 14 residues. Trimming took 3 bases from V and 1 from J, leaving 9 bases between them.

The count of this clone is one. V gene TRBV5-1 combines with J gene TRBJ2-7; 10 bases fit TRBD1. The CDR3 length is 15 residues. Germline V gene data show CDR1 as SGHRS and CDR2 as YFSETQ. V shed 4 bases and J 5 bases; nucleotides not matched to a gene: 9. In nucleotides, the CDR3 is TGCGCCAGCAGCATACTGGGACAGGGGATCGACGAGCAGTACTTC. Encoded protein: CASSILGQGIDEQYF.

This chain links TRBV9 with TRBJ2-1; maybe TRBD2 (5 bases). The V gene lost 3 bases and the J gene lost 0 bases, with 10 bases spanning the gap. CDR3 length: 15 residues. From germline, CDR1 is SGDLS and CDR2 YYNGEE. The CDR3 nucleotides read TGTGCCAGCAGCGCCAGTGGGAGCTCCTACAATGAGCAGTTCTTC. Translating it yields CASSASGSSYNEQFF.